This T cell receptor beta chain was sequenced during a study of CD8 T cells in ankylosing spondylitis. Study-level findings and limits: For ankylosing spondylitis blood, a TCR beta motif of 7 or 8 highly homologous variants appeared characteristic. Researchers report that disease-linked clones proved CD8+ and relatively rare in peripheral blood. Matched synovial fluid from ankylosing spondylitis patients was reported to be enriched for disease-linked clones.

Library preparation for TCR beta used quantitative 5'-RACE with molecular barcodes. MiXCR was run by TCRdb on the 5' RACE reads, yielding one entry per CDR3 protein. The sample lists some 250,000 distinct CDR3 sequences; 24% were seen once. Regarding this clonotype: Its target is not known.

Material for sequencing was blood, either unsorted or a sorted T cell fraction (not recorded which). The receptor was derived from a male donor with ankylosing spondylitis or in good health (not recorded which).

This CDR3 reads CASSSAGLGQNTQYF. CDR3 bases: TGTGCCAGCAGTTCGGCGGGGTTGGGGCAGAATACGCAGTATTTT. V is TRBV27 and J is TRBJ2-3; D is perhaps TRBD2 (6 bases). Trimming took 4 bases from V and 7 from J, leaving 18 bases between them. Germline values: CDR1 MNHEY, CDR2 SMNVEV (reference sequence). The CDR3 is made up of 15 amino acids.